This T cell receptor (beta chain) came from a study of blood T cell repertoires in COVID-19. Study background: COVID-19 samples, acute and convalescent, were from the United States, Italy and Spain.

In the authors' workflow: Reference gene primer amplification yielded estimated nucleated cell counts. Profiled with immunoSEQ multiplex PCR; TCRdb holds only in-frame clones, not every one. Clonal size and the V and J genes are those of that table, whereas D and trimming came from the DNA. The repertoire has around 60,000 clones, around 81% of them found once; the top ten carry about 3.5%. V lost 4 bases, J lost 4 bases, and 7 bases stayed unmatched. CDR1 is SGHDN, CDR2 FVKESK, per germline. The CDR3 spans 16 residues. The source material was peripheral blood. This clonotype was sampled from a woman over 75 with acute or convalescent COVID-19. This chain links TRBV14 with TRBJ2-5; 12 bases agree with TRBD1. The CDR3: CASSRRGTGGRETQYF. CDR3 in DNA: TGTGCCAGCAGCCGAAGAGGGACAGGGGGCAGAGAGACCCAGTACTTC.